This entry concerns a single T cell receptor beta chain. Its antigen is not identified. This sample is part of a study of blood T cells in healthy people across ages. Next came a second PCR, run for about 6 to 11 cycles, which used a sample-barcoded 5' primer along with a J-beta primer mix. Every sample produced at least 2.5 million CDR3-containing paired-end reads. A single record per CDR3 protein comes from TCRdb applying MiXCR to the 5' RACE reads. The sample holds about a million distinct CDR3 sequences, more than 30% seen once. Study-level points and caveats: As age increased, TCR beta diversity per million T cells fell in a roughly linear fashion.

Germline CDR1 and CDR2: SQVTM and ANQGSEA. The CDR3 is made up of 12 amino acids. Trimming shortened V by 4 bases and J by 4 bases, and 11 bases separated the two germline ends. This chain uses TRBV29-1 with TRBJ2-7, with D possibly TRBD1 on 6 matching bases. The specimen sequenced was blood. This receptor was identified in a man aged 18 to 35 in good health. As DNA, the CDR3 is TGCAGCGTTGGGTTGCAGGGGTACGAGCAGTACTTC. Translating it yields CSVGLQGYEQYF.